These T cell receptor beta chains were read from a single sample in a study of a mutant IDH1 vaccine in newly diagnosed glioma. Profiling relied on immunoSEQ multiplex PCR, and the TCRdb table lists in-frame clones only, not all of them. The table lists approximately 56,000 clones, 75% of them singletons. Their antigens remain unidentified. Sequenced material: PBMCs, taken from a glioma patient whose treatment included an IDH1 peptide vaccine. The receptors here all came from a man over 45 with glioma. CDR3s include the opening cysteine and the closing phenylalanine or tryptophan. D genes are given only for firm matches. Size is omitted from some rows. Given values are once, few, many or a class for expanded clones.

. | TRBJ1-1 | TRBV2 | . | TGTGCCAGCAGTGAAGTGACTCTTAAGAACACTGAAGCTTTCTTT | CASSEVTLKNTEAFF
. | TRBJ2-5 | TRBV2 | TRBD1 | TGTGCCAGCAGCGGACAGGAAGAGACCCAGTACTTC | CASSGQEETQYF
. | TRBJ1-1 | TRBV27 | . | TGTGCCAGCAGTTTTCAGGGAGGGACTGAAGCTTTCTTT | CASSFQGGTEAFF
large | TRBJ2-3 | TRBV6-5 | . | TGTGCCACCCCCGACTGGGGATCAGATACGCAGTATTTT | CATPDWGSDTQYF
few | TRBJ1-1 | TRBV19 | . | TGTGCCAGTATCACCAAGCCAGGGGAGAGAACTGAAGCTTTCTTT | CASITKPGERTEAFF
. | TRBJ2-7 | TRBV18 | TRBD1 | TGTGCCAGCTCATCCTCGGGACAGGGGTCCTACGAGCAGTACTTC | CASSSSGQGSYEQYF
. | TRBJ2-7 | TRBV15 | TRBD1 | TGTGCCACCAGCGGACTCGTCAGGGGGCAAGGCGAGCAGTACTTC | CATSGLVRGQGEQYF
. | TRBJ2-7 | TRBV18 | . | TGTGCCAGCTCATCCACTATTATGGGGTCCTACGAGCAGTACTTC | CASSSTIMGSYEQYF
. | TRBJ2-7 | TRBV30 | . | TGTGCCTGGAGTGTAATAGGACGCGGTTACGAGCAGTACTTC | CAWSVIGRGYEQYF
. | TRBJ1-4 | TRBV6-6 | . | TGTGCCAGCAGTTACCCCCCTTCGGGGGAAAAACTGTTTTTT | CASSYPPSGEKLFF
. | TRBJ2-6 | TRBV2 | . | TGTGCCAGCAGTGTCTCGCGCGACGTAGGGGCCAACGTCCTGACTTTC | CASSVSRDVGANVLTF
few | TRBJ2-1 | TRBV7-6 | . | TGTGCCAGCAGCTTTGAGACAGCCTACAATGAGCAGTTCTTC | CASSFETAYNEQFF
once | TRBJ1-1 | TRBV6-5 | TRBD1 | TGTGCCAGCAGTGGACGGGACAGGAGAGACACTGAAGCTTTCTTT | CASSGRDRRDTEAFF
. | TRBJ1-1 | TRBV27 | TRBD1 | TGTGCCAGCAGGGGGACAGGGGAGGTCAGAGCTTTCTTT | CASRGTGEVRAFF
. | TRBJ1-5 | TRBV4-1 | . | TGCGCCAGCAGCCGCTTTCTGGGCCGCAATCAGCCCCAGCATTTT | CASSRFLGRNQPQHF
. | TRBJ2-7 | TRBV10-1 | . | TGCGCCAGCAAGGTTATGGGGGCCCAGACATCCTACGAGCAGTACTTC | CASKVMGAQTSYEQYF
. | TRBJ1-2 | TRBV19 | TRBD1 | TGTGCCAGTAGTGGGGACAGCCTGAGCTACACCTTC | CASSGDSLSYTF
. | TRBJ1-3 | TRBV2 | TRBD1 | TGTGCCAGCAGAGGACAGGGATCTGGAAACACCATATATTTT | CASRGQGSGNTIYF
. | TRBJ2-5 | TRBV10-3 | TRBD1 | TGTGCCATCAGTGGGACAGGGAGTAGGGGAGAGACCCAGTACTTC | CAISGTGSRGETQYF
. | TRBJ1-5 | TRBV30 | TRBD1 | TGTGCCTGGAGGGGAGGGACAGGGGCCTCGAGCAATCAGCCCCAGCATTTT | CAWRGGTGASSNQPQHF
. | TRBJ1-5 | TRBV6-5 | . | TGTGCCAGCAGTTACCCAGGGACCGAGATTCAGCCCCAGCATTTT | CASSYPGTEIQPQHF
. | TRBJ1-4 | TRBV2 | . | TGTGCCAGCACGCGTTCTTGGACTAATGAAAAACTGTTTTTT | CASTRSWTNEKLFF
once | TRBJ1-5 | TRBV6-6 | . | TGTGCCAGCAGTGCGGCGTTACATAGCAATCAGCCCCAGCATTTT | CASSAALHSNQPQHF
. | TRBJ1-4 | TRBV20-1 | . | TGCAGTGTCCTCGGAGTTGATTTT | CSVLGVDF
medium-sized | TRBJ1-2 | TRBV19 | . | TGTGCCAGTAGTAGTGGACAGTGGAACTATGGCTACACCTTC | CASSSGQWNYGYTF
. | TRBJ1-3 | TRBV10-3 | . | TGTGCCATCAGTGAGTCCCAAACAGGCTCGGATGGAAACACCATATATTTT | CAISESQTGSDGNTIYF
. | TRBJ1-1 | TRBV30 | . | TGTGCCTGGAGTCCGTCAGGGTGGACTGAAGCTTTCTTT | CAWSPSGWTEAFF
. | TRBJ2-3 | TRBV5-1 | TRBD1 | TGCGCCAGCCGGGATCAGGGGGTAACAGATACGCAGTATTTT | CASRDQGVTDTQYF
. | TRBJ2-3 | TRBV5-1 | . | TGCGCCAGCAGGACAGCCCCTGCGATAGATACGCAGTATTTT | CASRTAPAIDTQYF
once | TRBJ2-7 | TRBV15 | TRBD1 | TGTGCCACCAGCAGAGTTTGGGGACAGGGGTCTCTTGGAGGGGACGAGCAGTACTTC | CATSRVWGQGSLGGDEQYF
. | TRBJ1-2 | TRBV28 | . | TGTGCCACCATACCGCCAGACGGAGCCTATGGCTACACCTTC | CATIPPDGAYGYTF
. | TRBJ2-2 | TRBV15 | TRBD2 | TGTGCCACCAGCAGAGATAGGAGCGGGGGCACCGGGGAGCTGTTTTTT | CATSRDRSGGTGELFF
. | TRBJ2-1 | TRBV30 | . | TGTGCCTGGAAGAGGAGGACAGCCTTCTACAATGAGCAGTTCTTC | CAWKRRTAFYNEQFF
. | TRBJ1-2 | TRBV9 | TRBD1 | TGTGCCAGCAGCGTAGGACAGGGAACTAACTATGGCTACACCTTC | CASSVGQGTNYGYTF
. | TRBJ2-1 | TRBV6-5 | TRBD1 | TGTGCCAGCAGTTACCCGGACAGGGGGGTAAATGAGCAGTTCTTC | CASSYPDRGVNEQFF
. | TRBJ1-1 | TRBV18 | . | TGTGCCAGCTCACCACCATCTTTGAACACTGAAGCTTTCTTT | CASSPPSLNTEAFF
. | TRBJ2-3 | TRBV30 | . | TGTGCCTGGACGGGTGGAACAGATACGCAGTATTTT | CAWTGGTDTQYF
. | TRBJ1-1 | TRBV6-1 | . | TGTGCCAGCAGCCTCAGGGTCAGCAACACTGAAGCTTTCTTT | CASSLRVSNTEAFF
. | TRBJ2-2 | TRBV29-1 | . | TGCAGCGGAAAACAGGGCCCTTCGAACACCGGGGAGCTGTTTTTT | CSGKQGPSNTGELFF
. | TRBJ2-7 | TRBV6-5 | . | TGTGCCAGCAGTTACGGCGCGGAGCAGTACTTC | CASSYGAEQYF
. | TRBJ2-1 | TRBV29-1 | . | TGCAGCGCCTCGCCGGCAGGAAAATCCTACAATGAGCAGTTCTTC | CSASPAGKSYNEQFF
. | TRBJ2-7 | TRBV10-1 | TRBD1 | TGCGCCAGCAGTCCCGGGACAGGGTTCGAGCAGTACTTC | CASSPGTGFEQYF
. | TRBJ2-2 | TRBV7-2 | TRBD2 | TGTGCCAGCAGTGCCAAGCGGGGGGTGAACACCGGGGAGCTGTTTTTT | CASSAKRGVNTGELFF
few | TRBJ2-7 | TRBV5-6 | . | TGTGCCAGCGGAATTCGGTGGGTCTCCTACGAGCAGTACTTC | CASGIRWVSYEQYF
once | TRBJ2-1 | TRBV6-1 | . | TGTGCCAGCAGTGGCCGACCTTACAATGAGCAGTTCTTC | CASSGRPYNEQFF
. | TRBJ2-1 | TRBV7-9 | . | TGTGCCAGCAGCTTAGTAGTAAGCACCTCCTACAATGAGCAGTTCTTC | CASSLVVSTSYNEQFF
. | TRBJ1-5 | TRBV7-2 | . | TGTGCCAGTGCCAGGGTGGGGAGCAATCAGCCCCAGCATTTT | CASARVGSNQPQHF
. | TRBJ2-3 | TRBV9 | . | TGTGCCAGCAGCCCCCGATGGGGCGGGGATACGCAGTATTTT | CASSPRWGGDTQYF
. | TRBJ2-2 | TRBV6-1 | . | TGTGCCAGCAGTGGACAGGTCCTGAACACCGGGGAGCTGTTTTTT | CASSGQVLNTGELFF
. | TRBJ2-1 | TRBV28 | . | TGTGCCAGTCGGAAAAGGCTCTACAATGAGCAGTTCTTC | CASRKRLYNEQFF
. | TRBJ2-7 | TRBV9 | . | TGTGCCAGCAGCGTTGCAGGGGCGCTCAACGAGCAGTACTTC | CASSVAGALNEQYF
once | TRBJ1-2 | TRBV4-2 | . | TGTGCCAGCAGCGACAGCTATGGCTACACCTTC | CASSDSYGYTF
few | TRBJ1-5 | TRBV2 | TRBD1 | TGTGCCTCCTACAGGGGGCTCGGACAGCCCCAGCATTTT | CASYRGLGQPQHF